A selection of T cell receptor beta chains follows, all from one sample in a study of shared clonotypes between healthy human individuals. The protocol was immunoSEQ multiplex PCR, while the TCRdb copy is restricted to in-frame clones and leaves out a portion. Altogether over 2 million clones are present, about 90% being singletons, with the ten largest covering about 0.36%. The source material was naive CD4+ T cells from PBMCs. These receptors originate from a young man in good health. Some clones in this sample may be carry-over from other donors' samples. CDR3s include the opening cysteine and the closing phenylalanine or tryptophan. Fields, in order: V gene, CDR3 length, J gene, clone size, D gene, CDR3 protein, CDR3 DNA. A D gene is named only where the DNA matches it firmly. Expanded clones are given a class, and other clones once, few, many or no size at all.

v_call: TRBV9
cdr3_length: 13
j_call: TRBJ1-4
clone_size: -
d_call: -
cdr3_aa: CASSRRVSEKLFF
cdr3_nt: TGTGCCAGCAGTAGGAGGGTCAGTGAAAAACTGTTTTTT

v_call: TRBV7-3
cdr3_length: 13
j_call: TRBJ2-2
clone_size: -
d_call: -
cdr3_aa: CASSLLNTGELFF
cdr3_nt: TGTGCCAGCAGCTTACTCAACACCGGGGAGCTGTTTTTT

v_call: TRBV5-1
cdr3_length: 14
j_call: TRBJ2-7
clone_size: -
d_call: -
cdr3_aa: CASSLAGQLYEQYF
cdr3_nt: TGCGCCAGCAGCTTGGCCGGGCAGCTCTACGAGCAGTACTTC

v_call: TRBV5-6
cdr3_length: 18
j_call: TRBJ2-6
clone_size: -
d_call: TRBD2
cdr3_aa: CASSSGLAEPGGANVLTF
cdr3_nt: TGTGCCAGCAGCTCGGGACTAGCGGAGCCGGGTGGGGCCAACGTCCTGACTTTC

v_call: TRBV2
cdr3_length: 16
j_call: TRBJ1-1
clone_size: -
d_call: TRBD1
cdr3_aa: CASSSGTGGSDTEAFF
cdr3_nt: TGTGCCAGCAGCTCCGGGACAGGGGGCTCCGACACTGAAGCTTTCTTT

v_call: TRBV27
cdr3_length: 16
j_call: TRBJ1-1
clone_size: -
d_call: TRBD1
cdr3_aa: CASSPGTGFRDTEAFF
cdr3_nt: TGTGCCAGCAGTCCCGGGACAGGGTTTAGGGACACTGAAGCTTTCTTT

v_call: TRBV5-1
cdr3_length: 15
j_call: TRBJ1-2
clone_size: few
d_call: TRBD1
cdr3_aa: CASSLEDRQRRGYTF
cdr3_nt: TGCGCCAGCAGCTTGGAGGACAGGCAGAGGCGCGGCTACACCTTC

v_call: TRBV6-6
cdr3_length: 15
j_call: TRBJ1-2
clone_size: -
d_call: -
cdr3_aa: CASSRAGGLNYGYTF
cdr3_nt: TGTGCCAGCAGCCGCGCGGGGGGACTAAACTATGGCTACACCTTC

v_call: TRBV28
cdr3_length: 13
j_call: TRBJ1-1
clone_size: -
d_call: TRBD1
cdr3_aa: CAIAGQLNTEAFF
cdr3_nt: TGTGCCATAGCGGGACAGTTGAACACTGAAGCTTTCTTT

v_call: TRBV28
cdr3_length: 14
j_call: TRBJ1-1
clone_size: -
d_call: TRBD1
cdr3_aa: CASIVGGTGTEAFF
cdr3_nt: TGTGCCAGCATTGTCGGTGGGACAGGGACTGAAGCTTTCTTT